This T cell receptor beta chain was obtained from a study of radiotherapy plus CTLA-4 blockade in lung cancer. At the level of the study: Patients showed objective responses in under 20% of cases, and disease control was achieved by 25% to 35%. Study-level results: In blood, tumor-derived TCR clones expanded after radiotherapy plus ipilimumab. In blood, early T cell clone dynamics reportedly predicted response best, together with interferon-beta.

The study gave focal radiation plus ipilimumab CTLA-4 blockade to patients with chemo-refractory metastatic non-small-cell lung cancer. Comment on this clone: As yet, its antigen is unknown.

The CDR3 runs to 15 residues. The germline V gene has CDR1 SGHAT and CDR2 FQNNGV. V was clipped by 5 bases and J by 0 bases, with 10 bases between them. TCRdb's table, derived via immunoSEQ multiplex PCR, lists solely in-frame clones and lacks some. The profile shows roughly 110,000 clones, roughly 84% of them singletons. The starting material was peripheral blood, obtained from a patient treated with radiotherapy plus ipilimumab. The chain combines TRBV11-2 with TRBJ2-2; D might be TRBD1 or TRBD2, each matching 5 bases. This TCR came from a human donor with non-small cell lung cancer that progressed on radiotherapy plus ipilimumab. Some clones in this sample may be carry-over from other donors' samples. CDR3 region: CASSPLGANTGELFF. CDR3 nucleotides: TGTGCCAGCAGCCCCTTGGGGGCGAACACCGGGGAGCTGTTTTTT.